Listed below are T cell receptor beta chains from one sample, sequenced in a study of cytomegalovirus exposure and HLA in healthy donors. Sequencing used immunoSEQ multiplex PCR; TCRdb keeps in-frame clones, though not all of them. The data contain about 94,000 clones, 50% to 75% of them seen just once; the ten biggest clones take up roughly 3.9%. The specimen sequenced was PBMCs. These receptors were taken from a young man in good health and CMV-seronegative. Each CDR3 is given without its conserved first and last residue. Each record gives: CDR3 length, V gene, clone size, J gene, CDR3 protein. The size entry is marked missing in some rows and otherwise reads once, few, many or a size class.

cdr3_length: 13
v_call: TRBV18
clone_size: .
j_call: TRBJ2-3
cdr3_aa: ASSPKAGQADTQY

cdr3_length: 10
v_call: TRBV27
clone_size: .
j_call: TRBJ1-6
cdr3_aa: ASRGSGSPLH

cdr3_length: 13
v_call: TRBV5-1
clone_size: .
j_call: TRBJ1-4
cdr3_aa: ASSVDLPRNEKLF

cdr3_length: 12
v_call: TRBV7-9
clone_size: .
j_call: TRBJ2-7
cdr3_aa: ASSSRLADYEQY

cdr3_length: 10
v_call: TRBV2
clone_size: .
j_call: TRBJ2-4
cdr3_aa: ASIGGKNIQY

cdr3_length: 12
v_call: TRBV30
clone_size: .
j_call: TRBJ1-2
cdr3_aa: AWREEGVNYGYT

cdr3_length: 13
v_call: TRBV5-1
clone_size: .
j_call: TRBJ1-4
cdr3_aa: ASSLDLGGVEKLF

cdr3_length: 10
v_call: TRBV9
clone_size: .
j_call: TRBJ2-1
cdr3_aa: ASSVVAWEIF

cdr3_length: 12
v_call: TRBV2
clone_size: once
j_call: TRBJ1-1
cdr3_aa: ASSVDRVNTEAF

cdr3_length: 13
v_call: TRBV6-4
clone_size: .
j_call: TRBJ2-1
cdr3_aa: ASRELAGGSNEQF

cdr3_length: 12
v_call: TRBV19
clone_size: .
j_call: TRBJ2-7
cdr3_aa: ASSTRDTDDEQY

cdr3_length: 12
v_call: TRBV5-1
clone_size: .
j_call: TRBJ2-1
cdr3_aa: ATNTGLAKGEQF

cdr3_length: 13
v_call: TRBV11-3
clone_size: few
j_call: TRBJ1-4
cdr3_aa: ASSPNRGHIEKLF

cdr3_length: 17
v_call: TRBV28
clone_size: .
j_call: TRBJ2-6
cdr3_aa: ASRNAPGQGASGANVLT

cdr3_length: 14
v_call: TRBV30
clone_size: .
j_call: TRBJ1-2
cdr3_aa: AWSVPTGPTNYGYT